This TCR beta chain was sequenced in a study of CD8 T cells in ankylosing spondylitis listed by TCRdb under 2017. Turning to the overall study: The study profiled T cell receptor beta repertoires in healthy donors and ankylosing spondylitis patients to find disease-linked TCR variants. The full study cohort was made up of approximately 27 ankylosing spondylitis patients and about a hundred healthy donors. Peripheral blood was sampled, and synovial fluid was additionally collected from ankylosing spondylitis patients. Overall study results and their limits: Blood from ankylosing spondylitis patients appeared to be characterized by a TCR beta motif made up of several highly homologous amino acid variants. The disease-linked clones showed a CD8+ phenotype and occurred at relatively low frequencies in peripheral blood. The disease-linked clones were reported to be significantly enriched in matched synovial fluid samples from ankylosing spondylitis patients. Some motif variants were previously reported in synovial fluid and blood of reactive arthritis patients, suggesting common disease-initiation mechanisms.

Data came from an Illumina HiSeq 2500. Quantitative 5'-RACE with molecular barcodes was the method used to prepare the TCR beta libraries. Per the source publication's procedure: To identify disease-linked TCR variants, a new computational method was used, one built on a probabilistic model of VDJ rearrangement. Using fastp trimming at Q25 and MiXCR clonotype assembly, TCRdb reanalyzed the public sequencing data and kept in-frame beta chains. Each CDR3 protein gets just one entry, which takes the most common genes and DNA from the rows behind it. The V and J calls shown here were made by TCRdb, not taken from the authors' results. For this sample there are 200,000 or so distinct CDR3 sequences; over 15% appear just once. The ten biggest clones cover more than 3.5% of the sample. Unmatched junction bases come to 5, with V trimmed by 11 bases and J by 13 bases. Reading from cysteine to phenylalanine, the CDR3 counts 11 amino acids. Kept here is only the CDR3 DNA, which spans 33 bases and is read in frame from base 1. CDR1 and CDR2 are read off the germline V gene (reference sequence) as LNHDA and SQIVND.

The sample holds many counts of this clonotype. This clone's antigen is unknown. Base quality data are lacking; no much larger clone is found one base away. In this chain, TRBV19 is recombined with TRBJ2-1, with 13 central nucleotides matching TRBD2. The receptor comes from a male donor under 30 with ankylosing spondylitis or in good health (not recorded which). Donor details come from another sample of the same person, matched by shared clones. Sequences were obtained from blood, either unsorted or a sorted T cell fraction (not recorded which). The DNA sequence is as follows: TGTGCCTCAGGACTAGCGGGAGTCCAGTTCTTC. Translated, this is CASGLAGVQFF.